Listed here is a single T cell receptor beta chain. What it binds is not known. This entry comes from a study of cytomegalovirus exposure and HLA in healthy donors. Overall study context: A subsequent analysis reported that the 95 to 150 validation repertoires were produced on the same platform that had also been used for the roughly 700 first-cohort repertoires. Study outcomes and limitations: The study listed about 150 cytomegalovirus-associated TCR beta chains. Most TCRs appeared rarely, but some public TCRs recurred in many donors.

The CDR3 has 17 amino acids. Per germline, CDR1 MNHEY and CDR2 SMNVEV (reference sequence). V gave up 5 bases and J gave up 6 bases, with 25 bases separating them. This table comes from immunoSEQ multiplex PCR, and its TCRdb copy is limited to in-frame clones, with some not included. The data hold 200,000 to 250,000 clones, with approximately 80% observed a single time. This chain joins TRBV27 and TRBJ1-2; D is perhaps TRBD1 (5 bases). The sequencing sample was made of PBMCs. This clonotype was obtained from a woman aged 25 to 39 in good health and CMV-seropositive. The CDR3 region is CASSPEQDLGTPDGYTF. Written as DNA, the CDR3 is TGTGCCAGCAGTCCAGAACAGGATTTAGGGACCCCAGATGGCTACACCTTC.